A selection of T cell receptor beta chains follows, all from one sample in a study of blood T cell repertoires in COVID-19. TCRdb's table, derived via immunoSEQ multiplex PCR, lists solely in-frame clones and lacks some. The table lists some 300,000 clones, approximately 90% of them singletons. Sequencing was carried out using peripheral blood. The receptor set was obtained from a woman in her fifties or sixties with COVID-19, enrolled during active disease. The CDR3 runs from the conserved cysteine through the conserved F or W. D genes are given only for firm matches. Some rows mark clone size as missing; the rest say once, few, many or name a class of expanded clone.

clone_size | cdr3_length | j_call | v_call | d_call | cdr3_aa | cdr3_nt
. | 17 | TRBJ2-2 | TRBV5-4 | . | CASSDPTAGINTGELFF | TGTGCCAGCAGCGACCCGACGGCAGGGATTAACACCGGGGAGCTGTTTTTT
. | 14 | TRBJ2-7 | TRBV7-9 | . | CASSLDRGMDEQYF | TGTGCCAGCAGCTTAGATCGGGGTATGGACGAGCAGTACTTC
once | 15 | TRBJ1-5 | TRBV5-4 | . | CASSLDRGSSQPQHF | TGTGCCAGCAGCTTGGATCGGGGGAGCAGTCAGCCCCAGCATTTT
. | 14 | TRBJ2-3 | TRBV6-5 | TRBD2 | CASTLTSGLDTQYF | TGTGCCAGCACCCTGACTAGCGGTTTAGATACGCAGTATTTT
. | 16 | TRBJ2-3 | TRBV6-5 | TRBD2 | CASSYRGRASPDTQYF | TGTGCCAGCAGTTACCGCGGGAGGGCCTCTCCAGATACGCAGTATTTT
. | 15 | TRBJ2-7 | TRBV6-5 | TRBD1 | CASSTYGTGSYEQYF | TGTGCCAGCAGTACATACGGGACAGGTTCCTACGAGCAGTACTTC
. | 16 | TRBJ2-2 | TRBV7-9 | TRBD2 | CASSTGLAGVTGELFF | TGTGCCAGCAGCACGGGACTAGCGGGAGTCACCGGGGAGCTGTTTTTT
. | 15 | TRBJ1-2 | TRBV7-2 | . | CASSLEPGGYYGYTF | TGTGCCAGCAGCTTAGAACCGGGAGGGTACTATGGCTACACCTTC
. | 17 | TRBJ2-7 | TRBV5-1 | . | CASSLGGVSGGLYEQYF | TGCGCCAGCAGCTTGGGAGGCGTTTCAGGGGGACTCTACGAGCAGTACTTC
. | 15 | TRBJ2-1 | TRBV7-2 | TRBD2 | CASKDGSGSFTEQFF | TGTGCCAGCAAGGATGGTAGCGGGAGTTTCACTGAGCAGTTCTTC
. | 14 | TRBJ1-5 | TRBV6-5 | TRBD1 | CASKRGTANQPQHF | TGTGCCAGCAAACGGGGGACAGCAAATCAGCCCCAGCATTTT
. | 15 | TRBJ2-2 | TRBV30 | . | CAWIFGGLNTGELFF | TGTGCCTGGATATTTGGCGGACTTAACACCGGGGAGCTGTTTTTT
. | 14 | TRBJ2-5 | TRBV19 | . | CASSSTSRGETQYF | TGTGCCAGTAGTTCAACTAGTCGGGGAGAGACCCAGTACTTC
. | 13 | TRBJ2-7 | TRBV5-4 | TRBD2 | CASSLDTSGAQYF | TGTGCCAGCAGCTTGGACACTAGCGGGGCGCAGTACTTC
. | 14 | TRBJ1-1 | TRBV7-9 | . | CASSLALAGEEAFF | TGTGCCAGCAGCTTAGCGTTGGCGGGTGAAGAAGCTTTCTTT
. | 15 | TRBJ2-7 | TRBV19 | TRBD1 | CASSYGQGPSYEQYF | TGTGCCAGTAGTTATGGACAGGGGCCCTCCTACGAGCAGTACTTC
. | 15 | TRBJ2-3 | TRBV27 | . | CASANLMRSTDTQYF | TGTGCCAGCGCTAATTTAATGAGAAGTACAGATACGCAGTATTTT
. | 15 | TRBJ1-1 | TRBV9 | . | CASSSGGQINTEAFF | TGTGCCAGCAGCTCCGGAGGACAGATCAACACTGAAGCTTTCTTT
. | 16 | TRBJ1-2 | TRBV19 | . | CASSIDTVHSNYGYTF | TGTGCCAGTAGTATAGATACCGTCCACTCTAACTATGGCTACACCTTC
. | 13 | TRBJ2-5 | TRBV7-9 | . | CASSLAGGETQYF | TGTGCCAGCAGCTTAGCGGGAGGAGAGACCCAGTACTTC
. | 14 | TRBJ1-1 | TRBV6-6 | . | CATTLQRGNTEAFF | TGTGCCACCACCTTACAGCGGGGAAACACTGAAGCTTTCTTT
. | 15 | TRBJ2-1 | TRBV27 | TRBD1 | CASTPDRGGYNEQFF | TGTGCCAGCACCCCGGACAGGGGAGGGTACAATGAGCAGTTCTTC
once | 12 | TRBJ1-2 | TRBV11-2 | . | CASSWGGTGYTF | TGTGCCAGCAGCTGGGGGGGGACGGGCTACACCTTC
. | 15 | TRBJ1-1 | TRBV7-2 | . | CASSLLGAMNTEAFF | TGTGCCAGCAGCTTACTAGGGGCTATGAACACTGAAGCTTTCTTT
. | 13 | TRBJ2-7 | TRBV19 | . | CACQARDRYEQYF | TGTGCCTGCCAGGCACGCGACAGGTACGAGCAGTACTTC
. | 13 | TRBJ2-7 | TRBV6-5 | . | CASTKRGTWEQYF | TGTGCCAGCACTAAACGGGGTACGTGGGAGCAGTACTTC
. | 15 | TRBJ2-7 | TRBV18 | . | CASSPEGASSYEQYF | TGTGCCAGCTCACCGGAGGGGGCGAGCTCCTACGAGCAGTACTTC
. | 16 | TRBJ2-1 | TRBV7-3 | TRBD2 | CASSSTSGRHYNEQFF | TGTGCCAGCAGCTCGACTAGCGGGCGCCACTACAATGAGCAGTTCTTC
. | 12 | TRBJ1-1 | TRBV11-2 | . | CASSYKSTEAFF | TGTGCCAGCAGCTATAAGAGCACTGAAGCTTTCTTT
. | 16 | TRBJ1-6 | TRBV18 | TRBD1 | CASSPSGTGESSPLHF | TGTGCCAGCTCACCTAGTGGGACAGGGGAGAGTTCACCCCTCCACTTT
. | 16 | TRBJ2-3 | TRBV28 | TRBD2 | CATHSGRAMAPDTQYF | TGTGCCACCCATAGCGGGAGGGCCATGGCACCAGATACGCAGTATTTT
. | 15 | TRBJ2-7 | TRBV6-6 | TRBD2 | CASSPMVAGPYEQYF | TGTGCCAGCAGTCCCATGGTAGCGGGCCCATACGAGCAGTACTTC
. | 15 | TRBJ2-2 | TRBV5-1 | TRBD2 | CASSLETSGIGELFF | TGCGCCAGCAGCTTGGAGACTAGCGGGATAGGGGAGCTGTTTTTT
. | 15 | TRBJ2-2 | TRBV5-5 | TRBD1 | CASSRTGSGTGELFF | TGTGCCAGCAGCCGGACAGGGAGCGGCACCGGGGAGCTGTTTTTT
. | 14 | TRBJ1-5 | TRBV11-2 | . | CASSLRHGNQPQHF | TGTGCCAGCAGCTTGAGGCATGGCAATCAGCCCCAGCATTTT
. | 16 | TRBJ2-2 | TRBV19 | . | CASEWARAQSTGELFF | TGTGCCAGTGAGTGGGCCAGGGCGCAGTCCACCGGGGAGCTGTTTTTT
. | 16 | TRBJ2-1 | TRBV15 | TRBD1 | CATSRVGQGVDNEQFF | TGTGCCACCAGCAGAGTCGGTCAGGGGGTAGACAATGAGCAGTTCTTC
. | 14 | TRBJ1-1 | TRBV6-5 | . | CASSYSQGNTEAFF | TGTGCCAGCAGTTACTCGCAGGGGAACACTGAAGCTTTCTTT
. | 12 | TRBJ2-7 | TRBV5-1 | TRBD2 | CASSSSGSEQYF | TGCGCCAGCAGCTCTAGCGGGAGCGAGCAGTACTTC
. | 15 | TRBJ1-1 | TRBV6-5 | . | CASSPPGGAGTEAFF | TGTGCCAGCAGCCCCCCCGGGGGGGCGGGCACTGAAGCTTTCTTT
. | 14 | TRBJ2-1 | TRBV5-6 | TRBD1 | CANSGDSSYNEQFF | TGTGCCAATTCAGGGGACAGCTCCTACAATGAGCAGTTCTTC